These T cell receptor beta chains were read from a single sample in a study of OX40 agonist ivuxolimab in advanced cancers. The repertoire was sequenced with immunoSEQ multiplex PCR; TCRdb's copy has only in-frame clones and lacks some. The profile shows about 62,000 clones, around 74% of them singletons. The sequencing used CD4+ or CD8+ T cells sorted from blood, collected in a trial of the OX40 agonist ivuxolimab. These receptors were collected from an adult with an advanced solid tumor such as melanoma, head and neck, liver or kidney cancer. Each CDR3 is given with its conserved first and last residue. Fields, in order: clone size, J gene, D gene, V gene, CDR3 DNA, CDR3 protein. D genes are given only for firm matches. Clone size, where shown, is once, few, many, or a class for clones that have expanded.

. TRBJ1-4 . TRBV10-3 TGTGCCATCAGTGAGTCTGTGGCTAATGAAAAACTGTTTTTT CAISESVANEKLFF
. TRBJ2-2 TRBD1 TRBV7-2 TGTGCCAGCAGCTTATACCCGGACAGGACCGGGGAGCTGTTTTTT CASSLYPDRTGELFF
. TRBJ2-7 TRBD2 TRBV6-1 TGTGCCAGCTACCTCGGGGGGTCCTACGAGCAGTACTTC CASYLGGSYEQYF
. TRBJ2-7 . TRBV29-1 TGCAGCGTGCTAGTTTACTACGAGCAGTACTTC CSVLVYYEQYF
. TRBJ2-7 . TRBV4-3 TGCGCCAGCAGCCAAGATGGCAGGGTCGGGAACGAGCAGTACTTC CASSQDGRVGNEQYF
. TRBJ2-2 TRBD1 TRBV5-6 TGTGCCAGTCTGACCGGGACAGGGAACACCGGGGAGCTGTTTTTT CASLTGTGNTGELFF
. TRBJ2-1 TRBD2 TRBV7-2 TGTGCCAGCAGCTCTGGACTAGCGGGAGGGCCAGTGCAGTTCTTC CASSSGLAGGPVQFF
once TRBJ2-3 . TRBV7-3 TGTGCCAGCAGCTCAGGAGGCGGACTGGCGCAGTATTTT CASSSGGGLAQYF
. TRBJ1-5 . TRBV7-9 TGTGCCAGCAGCTTAGACAGTCCTTTTCAGCCCCAGCATTTT CASSLDSPFQPQHF
. TRBJ2-7 . TRBV7-2 TGTGCCAGCAGCTCCCAGGGTGGAACCTACGAGCAGTACTTC CASSSQGGTYEQYF
. TRBJ1-2 . TRBV25-1 TGTGCCACCAACGGGGGAACTAACTATGGCTACACCTTC CATNGGTNYGYTF
. TRBJ2-3 . TRBV7-7 TGTGCCAGCAGCTTAGGAGTGTCTGGCACAGATACGCAGTATTTT CASSLGVSGTDTQYF
few TRBJ1-1 . TRBV6-1 TGTGCCAGCAGTGAAGATGGCGGACGGACTGAAGCTTTCTTT CASSEDGGRTEAFF
. TRBJ2-7 TRBD1 TRBV2 TGTGCCAGCAGTGAGGGACAGTACTACGAGCAGTACTTC CASSEGQYYEQYF
. TRBJ2-7 . TRBV5-6 TGTGCCAGCAGCTTGGCGTGGGGCTCCTACGAGCAGTACTTC CASSLAWGSYEQYF
. TRBJ1-5 TRBD1 TRBV10-3 TGTGCCATCAGCCCGGGACAGGGAAATCAGCCCCAGCATTTT CAISPGQGNQPQHF
. TRBJ1-1 . TRBV5-1 TGCGCCAGCAGCACTGAAAATTTTGAAGCTTTCTTT CASSTENFEAFF
. TRBJ2-1 TRBD1 TRBV7-3 TGTGCCAGCAGTAGGGGACAGCACAATGAGCAGTTCTTC CASSRGQHNEQFF
once TRBJ2-2 . TRBV14 TGTGCCAGCAGTGGGCAAACGGCCGGGGAGCTGTTTTTT CASSGQTAGELFF
. TRBJ2-2 . TRBV6-5 TGTGCCAGCAGTTACTCGATCTATGGGGGCGGGGAGCTGTTTTTT CASSYSIYGGGELFF
. TRBJ2-7 . TRBV6-5 TGTGCCAGCACCCCAGGCCTTTCCTACGAGCAGTACTTC CASTPGLSYEQYF
. TRBJ1-3 TRBD1 TRBV7-2 TGTCTTTTAGAGGCCAGGGGGCGTAATGGAAACACCATATATTTT CLLEARGRNGNTIYF
. TRBJ1-4 TRBD1 TRBV27 TGTGCCAGCAGCGTCCGGGACAGAACTAATGAAAAACTGTTTTTT CASSVRDRTNEKLFF
few TRBJ2-7 TRBD2 TRBV7-9 TGTGCCAGCAGCTTAGGGGGGGGCTACGAGCAGTACTTC CASSLGGGYEQYF
. TRBJ1-3 TRBD1 TRBV5-4 TGTGCCAGCAGCCAAAGAGACAGGGTTGGAAACACCATATATTTT CASSQRDRVGNTIYF
. TRBJ2-1 TRBD1 TRBV11-3 TGTGCCAGCAGCTTAGGGTCGGGACAGGGATTTCCCTGGAATGAGCAGTTCTTC CASSLGSGQGFPWNEQFF
. TRBJ2-3 TRBD2 TRBV2 TGTGCCAGCAGTTGGACTAGCGGTATCACAGATACGCAGTATTTT CASSWTSGITDTQYF
. TRBJ1-3 . TRBV4-1 TGCGCCAGCAGCCAAGATGGGGCAGCTGGAAACACCATATATTTT CASSQDGAAGNTIYF
. TRBJ2-3 TRBD2 TRBV4-2 TGTGCCAGCAGCCCTCGAGAACTAGCGGGCTACACAGATACGCAGTATTTT CASSPRELAGYTDTQYF
. TRBJ1-1 TRBD1 TRBV25-1 TGTGCCAGCAGCCGGGACAGGGGGTTCACTGAAGCTTTCTTT CASSRDRGFTEAFF
. TRBJ2-1 . TRBV27 TGTGCCAGCAGTTTCCTAATACAGGGTCCCCCTTACAATGAGCAGTTCTTC CASSFLIQGPPYNEQFF
. TRBJ1-1 TRBD1 TRBV7-2 TGTGCCAGCAGCGGACAGGGGCCGTTGAACACTGAAGCTTTCTTT CASSGQGPLNTEAFF